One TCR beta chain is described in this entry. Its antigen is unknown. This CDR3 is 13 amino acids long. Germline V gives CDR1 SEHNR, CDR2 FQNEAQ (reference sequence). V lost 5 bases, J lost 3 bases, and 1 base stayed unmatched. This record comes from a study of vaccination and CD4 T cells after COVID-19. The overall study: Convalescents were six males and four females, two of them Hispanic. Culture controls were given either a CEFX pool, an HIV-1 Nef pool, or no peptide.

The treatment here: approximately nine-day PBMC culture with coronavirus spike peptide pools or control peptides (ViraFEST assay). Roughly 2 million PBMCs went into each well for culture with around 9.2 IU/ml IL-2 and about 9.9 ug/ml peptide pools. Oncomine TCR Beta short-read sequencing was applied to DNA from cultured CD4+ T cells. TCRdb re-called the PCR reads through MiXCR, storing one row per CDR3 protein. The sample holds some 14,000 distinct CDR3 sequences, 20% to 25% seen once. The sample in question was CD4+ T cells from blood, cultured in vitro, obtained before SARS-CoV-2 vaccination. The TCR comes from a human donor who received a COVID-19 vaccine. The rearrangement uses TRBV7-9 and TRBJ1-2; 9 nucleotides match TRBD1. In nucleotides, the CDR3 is TGTGCCAGCAGCCGGGACAGGGACTATGGCTACACCTTC. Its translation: CASSRDRDYGYTF. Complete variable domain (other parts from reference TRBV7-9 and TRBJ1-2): DTGVSQNPRHKITKRGQNVTFRCDPISEHNRLYWYRQTLGQGPEFLTYFQNEAQLEKSRLLSDRFSAERPKGSFSTLEIQRTEQGDSAMYLCASSRDRDYGYTFGSGTRLTVV.